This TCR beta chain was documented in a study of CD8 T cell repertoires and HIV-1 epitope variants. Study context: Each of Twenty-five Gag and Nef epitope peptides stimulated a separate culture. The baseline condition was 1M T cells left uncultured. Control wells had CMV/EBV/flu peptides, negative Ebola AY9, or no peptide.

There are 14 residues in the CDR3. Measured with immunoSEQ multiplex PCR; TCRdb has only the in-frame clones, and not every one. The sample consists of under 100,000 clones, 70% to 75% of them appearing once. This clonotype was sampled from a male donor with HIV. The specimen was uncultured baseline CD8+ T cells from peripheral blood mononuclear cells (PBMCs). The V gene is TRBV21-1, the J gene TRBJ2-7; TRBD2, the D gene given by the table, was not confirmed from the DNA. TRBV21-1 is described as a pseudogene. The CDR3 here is CASSKSTGGVEQYF. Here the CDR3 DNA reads TGTGCCAGCAGCAAATCGACGGGAGGTGTCGAGCAGTACTTC.